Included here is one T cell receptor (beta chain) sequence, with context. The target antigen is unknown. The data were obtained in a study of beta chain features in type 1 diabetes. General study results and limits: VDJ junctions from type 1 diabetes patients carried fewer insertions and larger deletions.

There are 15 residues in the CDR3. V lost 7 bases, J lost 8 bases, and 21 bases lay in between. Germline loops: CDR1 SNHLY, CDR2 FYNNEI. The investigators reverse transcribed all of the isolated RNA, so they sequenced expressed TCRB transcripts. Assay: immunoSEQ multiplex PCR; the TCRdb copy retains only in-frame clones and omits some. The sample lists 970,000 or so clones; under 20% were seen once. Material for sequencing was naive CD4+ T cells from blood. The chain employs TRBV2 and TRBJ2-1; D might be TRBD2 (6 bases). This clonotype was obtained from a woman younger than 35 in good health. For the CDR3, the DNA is TGTGCCAGCAATCCCTTCGCGGGAATTGTTGATGAGCAGTTCTTC. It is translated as CASNPFAGIVDEQFF.